The clone carrying this TCR beta chain came up many times. This CDR3 has 14 residues. Looked up from germline, CDR1 is SGHTA and CDR2 is FQGTGA. The V gene end was trimmed by 2 bases and the J gene end by 5 bases; junction bases not matched to a gene: 3. The data belong to a study of T cells after yellow fever vaccination. TCRdb fed the 5' RACE reads into MiXCR, producing one record per CDR3 protein. The sample contains hundreds of thousands of distinct CDR3 sequences, around 8.6% of which appear only once. This TCR was sampled from a man between 18 and 35 years old who received the YFV17D yellow fever vaccine. The source was CD4+ T cells sorted from PBMCs, collected 5 days after the yellow fever booster vaccination. This sequence joins TRBV7-3 and TRBJ2-1; TRBD2 matches at 7 bases. CDR3 coding DNA: TGTGCCAGCAGCTTACGCGGGGGAGACAATGAGCAGTTCTTC. Translated, it gives CASSLRGGDNEQFF.